The 32 T cell receptor beta chains in this list originate from one sample, sequenced in a study of T cells in Graves' hyperthyroidism and ophthalmopathy. Amplified TCR beta CDR3 regions came from RNA transcripts. HTBI primers were the set used in a first-round RT-PCR of the TCR CDR3. Via MiXCR, TCRdb re-called the multiplex PCR reads, giving one row per CDR3 protein. The sample records about 600,000 distinct CDR3 sequences, approximately 15% being singletons. The sequenced sample was blood. These receptors originate from a woman aged 18-35 years with Graves' ophthalmopathy.

This clonotype was counted ten times or more. The chain recombines TRBV12-3 or TRBV12-4 with TRBJ2-3, with 9 bases identical to TRBD2. The CDR3 covers 16 residues. Unmatched junction bases numbered 3, after V lost 1 base and J lost 1 base. The CDR3 DNA sequence: TGTGCCAGCAGTTTAGGACTAGCGGCCCGCACAGATACGCAGTATTTT. Translated, it gives CASSLGLAARTDTQYF.

Only a few counts were recorded for this clonotype. The chain couples TRBV27 to TRBJ2-2; 9 nucleotides line up with TRBD1. CDR3 length: 17 amino acids. V lost 3 bases to trimming and J lost 4 bases; unmatched junction nucleotides: 9. Germline CDR1 is MNHEY and CDR2 is SMNVEV (reference sequence). CDR3 in DNA: TGTGCCAGCAGTTTCCTGACAGGGGGGGATATCACCGGGGAGCTGTTTTTT. This gives the protein CASSFLTGGDITGELFF.

This clonotype was counted many times. At one end, the junction sequence differs from germline, possibly due to a read error. CDR3 sequence: CASSLWPQGMRTEAFF. DNA for the CDR3: TGTGCCAGCAGTCTATGGCCTCAGGGGATGAGGACTGAAGCTTTCTTT. The chain combines TRBV28 with TRBJ1-1, with a weak D call TRBD1 (6 bases). Per germline, CDR1 MDHEN and CDR2 SYDVKM. The CDR3 runs to 16 residues.

This clonotype was seen repeatedly, ten times or more. This chain uses TRBV28 with TRBJ2-7; 12 nucleotides align to TRBD2. V gave up 6 bases and J gave up 3 bases; unmatched junction bases: 15. The CDR3 extends over 18 amino acids. Germline-derived CDR1 and CDR2 are MDHEN and SYDVKM. The CDR3 coding sequence is TGTGCCAGCAGCCCTCTTCTAGCGGGAGGGCCTAGGGTCTACGAGCAGTACTTC. Translating it yields CASSPLLAGGPRVYEQYF.

The rearrangement uses TRBV11-2 and TRBJ1-6; the D gene is possibly TRBD1 (6 bases). The V gene lost 1 base and the J gene lost 2 bases, with 15 bases spanning the gap. The CDR3 is made up of 18 amino acids. Germline CDR1 SGHAT, CDR2 FQNNGV. CDR3 protein: CASSLVTTGVPYNSPLHF. The CDR3 DNA sequence: TGTGCCAGCAGCTTAGTTACGACAGGTGTGCCCTATAATTCACCCCTCCACTTT.

This clonotype occurred many times. The chain joins TRBV2 to TRBJ2-5; 9 bases agree with TRBD1. V was pared by 8 bases and J by 8 bases, with 3 bases of the junction left unmatched. The germline CDR1 and CDR2 sequences are SNHLY and FYNNEI. The CDR3 is made up of 11 amino acids. DNA of the CDR3: TGTGCCAGCGGACAGGGGCACACCCAGTACTTC. Encoded protein: CASGQGHTQYF.

As for this clonotype: Sequence at one end of the junction differs from germline and may be a read error. This sequence joins TRBV27 and TRBJ2-6; unclear D gene. The CDR3 sequence is 15 residues long. Germline V lookup: CDR1 MNHEY, CDR2 SMNVEV (reference sequence). The CDR3 is CASGLYSSGANVLTF. In DNA, the CDR3 is TGTGCCAGCGGTTTATACAGCTCTGGGGCCAACGTCCTGACTTTC.

This clonotype was seen many times. V usage is TRBV6-1 and J usage is TRBJ2-5; weak D call: TRBD1 (6 bases). The CDR3 spans 15 residues. From germline, CDR1 is MNHNS and CDR2 SASEGT. Deletions cut 5 bases from V and 5 bases from J, with 18 bases between. In DNA form, the CDR3 reads TGTGCCAGCAGTACAGGGTTCGGTACACGGGAGACCCAGTACTTC. This translates into CASSTGFGTRETQYF.

The chain carries TRBV10-3 and TRBJ1-2; D gene ambiguous. CDR1 is ENHRY, CDR2 SYGVKD, per germline. The V end lost 0 bases, the J end lost 4 bases, and 9 bases lay between the germline ends. CDR3 size: 14 residues. This chain's CDR3 is CAISESAEVYGYTF. The CDR3 coding sequence is TGTGCCATCAGTGAGTCGGCGGAGGTCTATGGCTACACCTTC.

This clonotype was seen only a few times. A read error may produce the germline difference seen at one junction end. This chain connects TRBV20-1 to TRBJ2-4; the D gene could be TRBD1 or TRBD2 (5 bases each). The V gene's germline CDR1 is DFQATT and CDR2 SNEGSKA (reference sequence). This CDR3 has 13 amino acids. The DNA for the CDR3 is TGTAGTGCTGGGGGTGAGGTGGGAAACATTCAGTACTTC. This codes for CSAGGEVGNIQYF.

This clonotype was counted ten times or more. For the CDR3, the DNA is TGTGCCTGGAGTCTCGCCAGTAGGAACTATGGCTACACCTTC. Translated, it gives CAWSLASRNYGYTF. The chain combines TRBV30 with TRBJ1-2; D is unresolved. The CDR3 runs to 14 residues. The germline V gene encodes CDR1 GTSNPN and CDR2 SVGIG (reference sequence). The V and J ends lost 2 bases and 2 bases respectively, with 12 bases between them.

This clonotype was seen many times. The rearrangement links TRBV5-8 to TRBJ2-1; D is unclear. The V gene lost 9 bases and the J gene lost 6 bases, with 7 bases spanning the gap. Germline V CDR1 and CDR2: SGHTS, YDEGEE. CDR3 length equals 10 residues. The CDR3 loop is CAKIPNEQFF. CDR3 DNA sequence: TGTGCCAAAATCCCCAATGAGCAGTTCTTC.

This clonotype was seen repeatedly, ten times or more. The chain employs TRBV6-1 and TRBJ2-1; weak D call: TRBD1 (6 bases). Trimming took 0 bases from V and 9 from J, leaving 12 bases between them. There are 14 residues in the CDR3. Germline CDR1 is MNHNS and CDR2 is SASEGT. The CDR3 nucleotides are TGTGCCAGCAGTGAAGCGGTACAGGGCCTTGAGCAGTTCTTC. As protein: CASSEAVQGLEQFF.

The chain combines TRBV5-5 with TRBJ2-2, with D perhaps given as TRBD1 or TRBD2 (6 bases each). Germline V gene data show CDR1 as SGHKS and CDR2 as YYEKEE (reference sequence). Trimming took 1 base from V and 2 from J, leaving 12 bases between them. CDR3 length equals 16 residues. The chain's CDR3 is CASSLPGAINTGELFF. The CDR3 DNA reads TGTGCCAGCAGCTTGCCGGGGGCCATTAACACCGGGGAGCTGTTTTTT. The full variable domain, with the rest looked up from reference TRBV5-5 and TRBJ2-2, is DAGVTQSPTHLIKTRGQQVTLRCSPISGHKSVSWYQQVLGQGPQFIFQYYEKEERGRGNFPDRFSARQFPNYSSELNVNALLLGDSALYLCASSLPGAINTGELFFGEGSRLTVL.

Many counts were recorded for this clonotype. The rearrangement joins TRBV7-9 to TRBJ1-2; 7 bases fit TRBD1. Per germline, CDR1 SEHNR and CDR2 FQNEAQ (reference sequence). The ends lost 3 bases at V and 7 bases at J; junction bases unmatched: 20. The CDR3 contains 18 residues. The CDR3 sequence: CASSFPRGAGGRLGGYTF. The CDR3 DNA reads as TGTGCCAGCAGCTTTCCCCGCGGGGCAGGGGGACGGTTAGGTGGCTACACCTTC.

The rearrangement joins TRBV7-9 to TRBJ2-1, with 8 bases identical to TRBD2. The V gene's germline CDR1 is SEHNR and CDR2 FQNEAQ (reference sequence). The CDR3 runs to 18 residues. Trimming cost V 4 bases and J 6 bases; bases outside gene matches: 17. CDR3 sequence (DNA): TGTGCCAGCAGCTCCCCCCGGGGGGGGATAACCCCTTCCAATGAGCAGTTCTTC. Amino acids: CASSSPRGGITPSNEQFF.

The table lists this clonotype with a few counts. V gene TRBV5-1 combines with J gene TRBJ1-4; the match to TRBD1 covers 7 bases. J was trimmed by 8 bases and V by 7 bases; bases with no gene match: 8. The germline gives CDR1 SGHRS, CDR2 YFSETQ. There are 13 residues in the CDR3. The CDR3 bases are TGCGCCAGCTCCAGGGGGGAGAACGAAAAACTGTTTTTT. This translates into CASSRGENEKLFF.

This clonotype was observed many times. This chain joins TRBV28 and TRBJ1-2; tentatively, D is TRBD1 (6 bases). The CDR3 spans 15 residues. Germline CDR1 is MDHEN and CDR2 is SYDVKM. Trimming stripped 5 bases from V and 5 bases from J, with 18 bases between. DNA of the CDR3: TGTGCCAGCAGTCCCTCCGGGGGCGCAGGGTATGGCTACACCTTC. Protein: CASSPSGGAGYGYTF.

This clonotype was observed a few times. The chain carries TRBV5-1 and TRBJ1-5; the match to TRBD1 covers 8 bases. In germline, CDR1 is SGHRS, CDR2 YFSETQ. CDR3 length: 15 amino acids. Losses at the gene ends were 0 bases for V and 3 bases for J; bases not matched to a gene: 2. DNA of the CDR3: TGCGCCAGCAGCTTGGAGACAGGGGTCAATCAGCCCCAGCATTTT. It is translated as CASSLETGVNQPQHF.

This clonotype was recorded at least ten times. The gene calls are TRBV7-2 and TRBJ2-1; 8 nucleotides match TRBD1. CDR1 is SGHTA and CDR2 is FQGNSA in the germline V gene. CDR3 length: 15 residues. V gave up 5 bases and J gave up 1 base; unmatched junction bases: 4. In nucleotides, the CDR3 is TGTGCCAGCAGCGTACAGGGGGGTTCCTACAATGAGCAGTTCTTC. Translated, it gives CASSVQGGSYNEQFF.

This clonotype was seen repeatedly, ten times or more. J is TRBJ2-5 and V is TRBV3-1; TRBD2 is a possible D gene (6 bases). Trimming removed 4 bases at V and 5 bases at J, with 14 bases between. Germline-derived CDR1 and CDR2 are LGHDT and YNNKEL (reference sequence). The CDR3 loop spans 14 amino acids. As DNA, the CDR3 is TGTGCCAGCAGCCCCTCGGGGGTTAGGGAGACCCAGTACTTC. Protein product: CASSPSGVRETQYF.

There are a few counts of this clonotype. Possible read error: a much larger clone is one base away. The chain recombines TRBV28 with TRBJ2-6; possibly TRBD2 for D (6 bases). Germline V gives CDR1 MDHEN, CDR2 SYDVKM. The CDR3 has 17 amino acids. The CDR3 loop is CAGSVGGVSSGANVLTF. Here the CDR3 DNA reads TGTGCCGGCAGTGTGGGGGGTGTCTCCTCTGGGGCCAACGTCCTGACTTTC. The complete variable domain, with remaining parts taken from reference TRBV28 and TRBJ2-6, reads DVKVTQSSRYLVKRTGEKVFLECVQDMDHENMFWYRQDPGLGLRLIYFSYDVKMKEKGDIPEGYSVSREKKERFSLILESASTNQTSMYLCAGSVGGVSSGANVLTFGAGSRLTVL.

This clonotype was recorded many times. The chain couples TRBV27 to TRBJ2-1; TRBD2 aligns across 11 bases. CDR1 MNHEY and CDR2 SMNVEV come from the germline V gene (reference sequence). Germline trimming cut 4 bases from V and 3 bases from J; bases unmatched to any gene: 14. This CDR3 spans 19 amino acids. The CDR3: CASSSQLRTSGPSYNEQFF. The CDR3 region has the DNA TGTGCCAGCAGTTCCCAGCTCCGGACTAGCGGGCCTAGCTACAATGAGCAGTTCTTC.

This clonotype was found many times. The genes are TRBV3-1 and TRBJ2-5; a possible D gene is TRBD1 (5 bases). V was clipped by 0 bases and J by 7 bases, with 15 bases between them. This CDR3 is built from 15 residues. In germline, CDR1 is LGHDT, CDR2 YNNKEL (reference sequence). The CDR3 DNA sequence: TGTGCCAGCAGCCAAGATACCACATCGCAGGGGACCCAGTACTTC. It translates to CASSQDTTSQGTQYF.

This clonotype was counted many times. The chain has TRBV7-6 and TRBJ2-5, with a tentative D call TRBD2 (7 bases). V gave up 4 bases and J gave up 5 bases, with 20 bases separating them. Germline CDR1 and CDR2: SGHVS and FNYEAQ. This CDR3 has 16 amino acids. The DNA of the CDR3 is TGTGCCAGCAGCTCCCACCCAGGCGGGGGCGAGGAGACCCAGTACTTC. It translates to CASSSHPGGGEETQYF.

Concerning this clonotype: A much larger clone lies one base from this, so it may be a read error. This chain connects TRBV12-3 or TRBV12-4 to TRBJ2-7; D is unresolved. V lost 8 bases and J 7 bases, leaving 15 bases between the germline ends. There are 12 residues in the CDR3. CDR3 bases: TGTGCCAGCGGTACGACGTTGAGGGAGCAGTACTTC. It specifies CASGTTLREQYF.

This clonotype has a handful of counts. The CDR3 DNA is TGTGCCAGCAGCTATAAGGCTCAGGGAATAGGTACTGAAGCTTTCTTT. Encoded protein: CASSYKAQGIGTEAFF. The V and J genes are TRBV5-8 and TRBJ1-1; D possibly corresponds to TRBD1 (5 bases). The CDR3 runs 16 residues. The V gene lost 3 bases and the J gene lost 5 bases, with 20 bases spanning the gap. CDR1 SGHTS and CDR2 YDEGEE come from the germline V gene.

This chain uses TRBV4-3 with TRBJ1-6, with D perhaps matching TRBD1 (6 bases). This CDR3 has 15 amino acids. Looked up from germline, CDR1 is LGHNA and CDR2 is YSLEER. Between the trimmed V and J ends, which lost 3 bases and 7 bases, there was a span of 13 bases. The CDR3 reads CASSQYREGNSPLHF. Written as DNA, the CDR3 is TGCGCCAGCAGCCAGTACAGGGAAGGAAATTCACCCCTCCACTTT.

The sample holds a few counts of this clonotype. The chain employs TRBV18 and TRBJ2-4, with 8 positions matching TRBD1. With V trimmed by 2 bases and J by 0 bases, 3 bases remained unmatched. Germline lookup yields CDR1 KGHSH and CDR2 LQKENI. The CDR3 extends over 16 amino acids. In DNA form, the CDR3 reads TGTGCCAGCTCACCAAGGACAGGGCCAGCCAAAAACATTCAGTACTTC. Its protein product is CASSPRTGPAKNIQYF.

This sequence joins TRBV5-4 and TRBJ2-2; D gene ambiguous. Trimming left V 1 base short and J 7 bases short, with 14 bases between. The CDR3 extends over 15 amino acids. Per the germline V gene, CDR1 is SGHNT and CDR2 is YYREEE (reference sequence). The CDR3 loop reads CASSLNLDAVGELFF. Written as DNA, the CDR3 is TGTGCCAGCAGCTTGAATTTGGACGCGGTCGGGGAGCTGTTTTTT.

The table lists this clonotype with a few counts. The chain combines TRBV30 with TRBJ1-1; D unclear. V was shortened by 4 bases and J by 11 bases, with 14 bases between the two germline ends. Germline CDR1 is GTSNPN and CDR2 is SVGIG (reference sequence). This CDR3 is 11 amino acids long. CDR3 residues: CAWNIGFGAFF. CDR3 coding DNA: TGTGCCTGGAATATCGGGTTCGGGGCTTTCTTT.

This clonotype was observed a few times. For the CDR3, the DNA is TGTGCCAGTCTGACGGGGCAGAGCAATCAGCCCCAGCATTTT. Translating it yields CASLTGQSNQPQHF. The J gene is TRBJ1-5, the V gene TRBV6-1; maybe TRBD1 (5 bases). Germline V gene lookup returns CDR1 MNHNS and CDR2 SASEGT. The CDR3 length is 14 residues. Trimming shortened V by 9 bases and J by 1 base, and 13 bases separated the two germline ends.